Listed here are 17 T cell receptor beta chains from one sample, sequenced in a study of cytomegalovirus exposure and HLA in healthy donors. A multiplex PCR was run with 60 Vbeta primers and 13 Jbeta primers. Sequenced by immunoSEQ multiplex PCR; TCRdb stores in-frame clones only, minus some. The sample consists of over 150,000 clones, roughly 77% of them appearing once. Sequenced material: PBMCs. These receptors were taken from a woman in her 40s in good health and CMV-seropositive.

The rearrangement uses TRBV4-1 and TRBJ1-2; D possibly corresponds to TRBD1 (6 bases). This CDR3 region has 14 residues. V shed 4 bases and J shed 1 base, with 10 bases lying between them. Germline V gives CDR1 MGHRA, CDR2 YSYEKL. This CDR3 is CASSPGQLNYGYTF. DNA for the CDR3: TGCGCCAGCAGCCCAGGACAGCTTAACTATGGCTACACCTTC.

This chain joins TRBV25-1 and TRBJ1-1; TRBD1 matches at 8 bases. Unmatched junction bases numbered 6, after V lost 4 bases and J lost 5 bases. CDR1 and CDR2 (germline): MGHDK, SYGVNS. The CDR3 has 14 amino acids. The CDR3 loop reads CASSATGAGTEAFF. The CDR3 coding sequence is TGTGCCAGCAGTGCGACAGGGGCTGGGACTGAAGCTTTCTTT.

The rearrangement joins TRBV5-6 to TRBJ2-1, with a weak D call TRBD2 (5 bases). The germline gives CDR1 SGHDT, CDR2 YYEEEE. With 3 bases removed from V and 0 bases from J, the gap between germline ends came to 13 bases. The CDR3 sequence is 16 residues long. The CDR3 here is CASSSNLGSSYNEQFF. In DNA form, the CDR3 reads TGTGCCAGCAGCTCCAACTTGGGGAGCTCCTACAATGAGCAGTTCTTC.

The chain employs TRBV27 and TRBJ1-2; 10 bases agree with TRBD1. Trimming removed 4 bases from V and 6 bases from J; junction bases left unmatched: 8. This CDR3 is 15 amino acids long. Germline V gene lookup returns CDR1 MNHEY and CDR2 SMNVEV (reference sequence). The CDR3 DNA reads as TGTGCCAGCAGTTCTCTAGACAGGGGGCAGGATGGCTACACCTTC. It specifies CASSSLDRGQDGYTF.

The V call is TRBV5-4, the J call TRBJ1-1; no firm D call. Germline CDR1 reads SGHNT; CDR2 reads YYREEE (reference sequence). Trimming cost V 4 bases and J 1 base, with 5 bases left between them. The CDR3 has 12 amino acids. CDR3 coding DNA: TGTGCCAGCAGCGTCTGGAACACTGAAGCTTTCTTT. Amino acids: CASSVWNTEAFF.

The gene calls are TRBV7-2 and TRBJ1-4; no clear D gene. Germline CDR1 reads SGHTA; CDR2 reads FQGNSA. V lost 1 base, J lost 5 bases, and 8 bases lay in between. There are 14 residues in the CDR3. In nucleotides, the CDR3 is TGTGCCAGCAGCTTAGGAGTCCCCAATGAAAAACTGTTTTTT. The encoded protein is CASSLGVPNEKLFF.

This rearrangement joins TRBV7-8 to TRBJ2-7; D gene unclear. Trimming pared 2 bases from V and 1 base from J, leaving 9 bases between. This CDR3 spans 14 amino acids. Looked up from germline, CDR1 is SGHVS and CDR2 is FQNEAQ. This chain's CDR3 is CASSLLSGSYEQYF. As DNA, the CDR3 is TGTGCCAGCAGCTTACTTTCGGGTTCCTACGAGCAGTACTTC.

This rearrangement joins TRBV15 to TRBJ1-5; 8 positions match TRBD1. The CDR3 is made up of 16 amino acids. The germline V gene encodes CDR1 LNHNV and CDR2 YYDKDF (reference sequence). With 2 bases clipped from V and 5 bases from J, the junction kept 8 bases outside the gene matches. Written as DNA, the CDR3 is TGTGCCACCAGCAGAACAACAGGGGGTCGGTATCAGCCCCAGCATTTT. Protein sequence: CATSRTTGGRYQPQHF.

The genes are TRBV5-6 and TRBJ1-2, with TRBD1 matching over 11 bases. Germline V lookup: CDR1 SGHDT, CDR2 YYEEEE. The CDR3 covers 17 residues. V gave up 4 bases and J gave up 6 bases; unmatched junction bases: 14. This CDR3 is CASSPALGQGVTHGYTF. CDR3 DNA: TGTGCCAGCAGCCCCGCACTGGGACAGGGGGTTACCCATGGCTACACCTTC.

The rearrangement uses TRBV28 and TRBJ2-7; D is unclear. Germline V CDR1 and CDR2: MDHEN, SYDVKM. The CDR3 is 11 residues long. With 4 bases removed from V and 2 bases from J, the gap between germline ends came to 3 bases. The CDR3 loop is CASSSAYEQYF. The CDR3 DNA is TGTGCCAGCAGTTCAGCCTACGAGCAGTACTTC.

The J gene is TRBJ1-5, the V gene TRBV18; 9 bases map to TRBD1. The CDR3 contains 14 residues. The germline CDR1 and CDR2 sequences are KGHSH and LQKENI. V dropped 3 bases and J dropped 5; count of bases not matched to a gene: 2. The CDR3 reads CASSPGQGYQPQHF. CDR3 DNA: TGTGCCAGCTCACCGGGACAGGGTTATCAGCCCCAGCATTTT.

The chain carries TRBV29-1 and TRBJ2-3; TRBD2 matches at 15 bases. Germline V gene sequence: CDR1 SQVTM, CDR2 ANQGSEA. This CDR3 comprises 15 residues. J gave up 4 bases and V 3 bases, and 2 bases lay outside the gene matches. The chain's CDR3 is CSVDRTSGGADTQYF. The CDR3 nucleotides read TGCAGCGTTGACCGGACTAGCGGGGGGGCAGATACGCAGTATTTT.

The gene calls are TRBV9 and TRBJ2-7, with 9 positions matching TRBD1. Germline CDR1 reads SGDLS; CDR2 reads YYNGEE. The ends lost 2 bases at V and 9 bases at J; junction bases unmatched: 6. CDR3 length equals 13 residues. Written as DNA, the CDR3 is TGTGCCAGCAGCGTCGGACAGGGGCGGGTGCAGTACTTC. It is translated as CASSVGQGRVQYF. The variable domain in full, completed from reference TRBV9 and TRBJ2-7, reads DSGVTQTPKHLITATGQRVTLRCSPRSGDLSVYWYQQSLDQGLQFLIQYYNGEERAKGNILERFSAQQFPDLHSELNLSSLELGDSALYFCASSVGQGRVQYFGPGTRLTVT.

The chain's CDR3 is CASNPAGGAYNEQFF. DNA of the CDR3: TGTGCCAGTAACCCCGCGGGGGGAGCCTACAATGAGCAGTTCTTC. This sequence joins TRBV19 and TRBJ2-1, with TRBD2 identical over 8 bases. With 7 bases clipped from V and 2 bases from J, the junction kept 7 bases outside the gene matches. This CDR3 has 15 residues. In germline, CDR1 is LNHDA, CDR2 SQIVND (reference sequence).

This chain uses TRBV19 with TRBJ2-5; a weak D match, TRBD1 (6 bases). The V end lost 5 bases, the J end lost 10 bases, and 11 bases lay between the germline ends. The CDR3 covers 11 residues. Germline-derived CDR1 and CDR2 are LNHDA and SQIVND (reference sequence). CDR3 region: CASSQTGIQYF. CDR3 DNA: TGTGCCAGTAGTCAAACAGGGATCCAGTACTTC.

In regard to this clone: This may arise from a read error, as a much more abundant clone is one base away. The genes are TRBV7-2 and TRBJ1-1; D not resolved. The germline V and J ends were trimmed by 5 bases and 1 base, with 8 bases remaining between them. Per the germline V gene, CDR1 is SGHTA and CDR2 is FQGNSA. This CDR3 comprises 13 residues. The CDR3 DNA sequence: TGTGCCAGCAGCCTCCCAGAGAACACTGAAGCTTTCTTT. It encodes CASSLPENTEAFF.

This clone appeared once. The J gene is TRBJ1-6, the V gene TRBV6-5, with TRBD1 as a possible D gene (6 bases). The CDR3 is made up of 15 amino acids. Trimming cost V 4 bases and J 3 bases, with 10 bases left between them. Germline V gene data show CDR1 as MNHEY and CDR2 as SVGAGI. The DNA of the CDR3 is TGTGCCAGCAGTTCTGTAGGGGGCTATAATTCACCCCTCCACTTT. Translation gives CASSSVGGYNSPLHF.